Listed here are 5 T cell receptor beta chains from one sample, sequenced in a study of blood T cells in healthy people across ages. The second PCR ran about 6 to 11 cycles with a sample-barcoded 5' primer and J-beta primers. A single record per CDR3 protein comes from TCRdb applying MiXCR to the 5' RACE reads. The data hold 850,000 to 1,000,000 distinct CDR3 sequences, with roughly 51% observed a single time. The material sequenced was blood. All receptors come from a woman in her sixties or seventies in good health.

The chain links TRBV5-1 to TRBJ2-7, with 9 bases identical to TRBD1. This CDR3 comprises 16 residues. Germline V gives CDR1 SGHRS, CDR2 YFSETQ. J gave up 4 bases and V 2 bases, and 10 bases lay outside the gene matches. The CDR3 spells CASSFVVDRGFYEQYF. Here the CDR3 DNA reads TGCGCCAGCAGCTTCGTTGTGGACAGGGGATTTTACGAGCAGTACTTC.

The chain joins TRBV28 to TRBJ2-1, with D tentatively TRBD2 (5 bases). Germline lookup yields CDR1 MDHEN and CDR2 SYDVKM. CDR3 length: 12 amino acids. V lost 5 bases to trimming and J lost 4 bases, with 6 bases between them. CDR3 residues: CASSRGYNEQFF. CDR3 sequence (DNA): TGTGCCAGCAGTCGGGGATACAATGAGCAGTTCTTC.

This clonotype was found a few times. The rearrangement joins TRBV30 to TRBJ2-7, with D perhaps TRBD1 (5 bases). With 8 bases removed from V and 6 bases from J, the gap between germline ends came to 20 bases. This CDR3 is built from 13 residues. The germline V gene encodes CDR1 GTSNPN and CDR2 SVGIG (reference sequence). For the CDR3, the DNA is TGTGCCGCAACAGGCCATCCTGAGAGCGAGCAGTACTTC. Translating it yields CAATGHPESEQYF.

V usage is TRBV28 and J usage is TRBJ2-7; TRBD1 might be the D (6 bases). CDR3 length: 15 residues. Trimming shortened V by 7 bases and J by 6 bases, and 22 bases separated the two germline ends. The germline gives CDR1 MDHEN, CDR2 SYDVKM. CDR3 DNA: TGTGCCAGCATTAAATCAGGGGCTTGGGCCATCGAGCAGTACTTC. Protein sequence: CASIKSGAWAIEQYF. Filled out from reference TRBV28 and TRBJ2-7, the complete variable domain reads DVKVTQSSRYLVKRTGEKVFLECVQDMDHENMFWYRQDPGLGLRLIYFSYDVKMKEKGDIPEGYSVSREKKERFSLILESASTNQTSMYLCASIKSGAWAIEQYFGPGTRLTVT.

This sequence joins TRBV6-6 and TRBJ1-1; a possible D gene is TRBD1 (5 bases). V dropped 5 bases and J dropped 3 bases, with 16 bases sitting between them. CDR1 is MNHNY, CDR2 SVGAGI, per germline (reference sequence). The CDR3 has 15 amino acids. The CDR3 loop reads CASSPLTEGDTEAFF. The CDR3 DNA reads as TGTGCCAGCAGTCCCCTGACAGAGGGAGACACTGAAGCTTTCTTT.